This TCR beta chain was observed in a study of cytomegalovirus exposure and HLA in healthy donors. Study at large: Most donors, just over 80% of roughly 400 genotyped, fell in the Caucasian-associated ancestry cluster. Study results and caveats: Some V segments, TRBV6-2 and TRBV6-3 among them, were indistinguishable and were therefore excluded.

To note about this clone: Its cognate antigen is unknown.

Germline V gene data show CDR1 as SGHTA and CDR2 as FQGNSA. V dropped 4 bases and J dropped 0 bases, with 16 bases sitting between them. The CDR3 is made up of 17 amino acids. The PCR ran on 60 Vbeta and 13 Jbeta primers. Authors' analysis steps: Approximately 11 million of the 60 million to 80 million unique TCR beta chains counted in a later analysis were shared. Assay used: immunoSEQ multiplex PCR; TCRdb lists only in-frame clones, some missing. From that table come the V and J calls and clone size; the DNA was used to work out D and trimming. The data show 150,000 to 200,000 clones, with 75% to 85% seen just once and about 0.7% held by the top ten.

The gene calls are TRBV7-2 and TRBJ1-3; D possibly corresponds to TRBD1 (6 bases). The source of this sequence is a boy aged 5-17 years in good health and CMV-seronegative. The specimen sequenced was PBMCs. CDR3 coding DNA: TGTGCCAGCAGCTCCCAGGGGACCCCCAGCTCTGGAAACACCATATATTTT. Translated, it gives CASSSQGTPSSGNTIYF.